This record covers a single TCR beta chain. A Seattle source enrolled patients during active infection and followed them longitudinally. This specimen comes from a study of blood T cell repertoires in COVID-19. Profiling relied on immunoSEQ multiplex PCR, and the TCRdb table lists in-frame clones only, not all of them. This sample yields roughly 330,000 clones, of which about nine tenths are seen a single time; approximately 9.4% belongs to the top ten. The germline V gene encodes CDR1 SGHRS and CDR2 YFSETQ. The CDR3 runs to 15 residues. V lost 4 bases and J lost 7; bases outside the gene matches: 13.

V gene TRBV5-1 combines with J gene TRBJ1-2; 7 bases map to TRBD1. The sequenced sample consisted of peripheral blood. This receptor was taken from a man aged 25-45 years with COVID-19, enrolled during active disease. The CDR3 here is CASSPYTGDQAGYTF. CDR3 sequence (DNA): TGCGCCAGCAGCCCCTACACAGGGGATCAAGCTGGCTACACCTTC. The full variable domain, rest sourced from reference TRBV5-1 and TRBJ1-2, is KAGVTQTPRYLIKTRGQQVTLSCSPISGHRSVSWYQQTPGQGLQFLFEYFSETQRNKGNFPGRFSGRQFSNSRSEMNVSTLELGDSALYLCASSPYTGDQAGYTFGSGTRLTVV.